This T cell receptor beta chain was obtained from a study of OX40 agonist ivuxolimab in advanced cancers. Background on the whole study: The costimulatory receptor OX40 (CD134) was targeted by ivuxolimab, a fully human IgG2 agonistic monoclonal antibody. Intravenous ivuxolimab was administered to patients every 2 weeks at six dose levels: 0.01, 0.1, 0.3, 1.5, 3 and 10 mg/kg. Of the 50 to 55 patients in dose escalation, some 20 had hepatocellular carcinoma, some 15 had melanoma, 9 had renal cell carcinoma and 9 had head and neck cancer. A male proportion of roughly 80% and a mean age of approximately 60 years, ranging from about 20 to 79, were recorded for the dose-escalation cohort. Prior anti-PD-1, anti-PD-L1 or anti-CTLA-4 therapy was permitted, and 30% to 50% of dose-escalation patients had received checkpoint inhibitors. Three dose-escalation patients achieved partial responses, one with hepatocellular carcinoma and two with cutaneous melanoma. The point of sequencing TCRbeta in the periphery was to test whether ivuxolimab changed TCR sequence diversity and drove clonal T-cell expansion. The monotherapy dose-escalation portion (N = 52 patients) of the phase I ivuxolimab trial is reported in the paper.

This clone appeared a single time. Its antigen remains unidentified. No qualities accompany the bases; no much larger clone lies one base away. Patients with a history of autoimmune disease or receiving systemic immunosuppression were excluded from the trial. Peripheral blood for TCR sequencing was drawn from every dose cohort at baseline, at cycle 4 day 1 and at cycle 7 day 1. Samples came from an open-label, multicenter, first-in-human phase I dose-escalation trial of ivuxolimab. Adults with locally advanced or metastatic melanoma, renal cell, hepatocellular, or head and neck squamous cell carcinoma were enrolled in the trial. Before TCR sequencing, CD4+ and CD8+ T cells were separately sorted from peripheral blood. V was cut back by 2 bases and J by 8 bases, leaving a gap of 3 bases between them. The CDR3 covers 11 residues, taking in both the cysteine and the phenylalanine. The only DNA kept is the CDR3, 33 bases in frame from the first base. CDR1 and CDR2, looked up from the germline V gene, are SGHTA and FQGNSA.

Results and caveats for the whole study, not just this receptor: In the 0.1-3.0 mg/kg groups, partial responders had among the lowest normalized peripheral clonal expansion, particularly in CD8+ T cells. Clonal expansion of both CD4+ and CD8+ blood T cells was observed from baseline to week 6 at doses 0.1 to 3.0 mg/kg. Low levels of normalized T-cell clonal expansion were also seen in some nonresponding patients. After ivuxolimab, expanded clones were on average more numerous among CD8+ T cells than among CD4+ T cells. The antigen specificity of the clonally expanded peripheral T cells was not determined.

Genomic DNA was extracted from sorted cells for sequencing of the TCRbeta CDR3 region. TCRbeta CDR3 regions were sequenced using the immunoSEQ Assay. TCRdb stores this immuneACCESS table with in-frame sequences only. Part of the clones is absent; in the studies checked, under half of the shortfall reflects unresolved V genes, and no reason is known for the rest. The table for this sample lists about 100,000 clones; 70% to 85% of them were counted only once. The ten largest clones add up to roughly 5.4% of the sample. This clonotype was sampled from an adult with an advanced solid tumor such as melanoma, head and neck, liver or kidney cancer. The input for sequencing was CD4+ or CD8+ T cells sorted from blood, taken in a trial of the OX40 agonist ivuxolimab. The receptor chain draws on TRBV7-2 and TRBJ1-4, with the identity of the D gene unclear. Here is the DNA: TGTGCCAGCAGCTTAACAGAAAAACTGTTTTTT. It translates as CASSLTEKLFF. The full variable domain, completed from the reference TRBV7-2 and TRBJ1-4 proteins outside the CDR3, reads GAGVSQSPSNKVTEKGKDVELRCDPISGHTALYWYRQSLGQGLEFLIYFQGNSAPDKSGLPSDRFSAERTGGSVSTLTIQRTQQEDSAVYLCASSLTEKLFFGSGTQLSVL.